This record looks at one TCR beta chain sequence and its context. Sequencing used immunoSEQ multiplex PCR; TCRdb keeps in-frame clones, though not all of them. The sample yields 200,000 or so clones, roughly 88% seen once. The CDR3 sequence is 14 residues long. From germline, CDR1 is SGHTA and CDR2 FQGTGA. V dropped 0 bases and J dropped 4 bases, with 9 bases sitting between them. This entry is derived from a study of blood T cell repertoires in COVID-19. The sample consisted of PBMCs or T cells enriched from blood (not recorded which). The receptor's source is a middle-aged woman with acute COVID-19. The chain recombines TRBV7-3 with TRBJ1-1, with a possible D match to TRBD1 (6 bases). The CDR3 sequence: CASSLTGQTTEAFF. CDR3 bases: TGTGCCAGCAGCTTAACCGGACAGACCACTGAAGCTTTCTTT.